These T cell receptor beta chains were read from a single sample in a study of shared clonotypes between healthy human individuals. Method: immunoSEQ multiplex PCR; TCRdb's copy keeps in-frame clones and lacks some. This sample carries hundreds of thousands of clones, approximately 95% of them seen once, and the ten largest clones take roughly 0.06%. Input material: naive CD4+ T cells sorted from blood. The receptors shown here come from a woman between 25 and 40 years old in good health. Each CDR3 is given with its conserved first and last residue. Fields, in order: J gene, V gene, clone size, D gene, CDR3 protein, CDR3 DNA. The D gene is left open where the match is weak. Clone size is not always given. Where it is, it says once, few, many or a class for expanded clones.

>TRBJ1-5|TRBV2|NA|NA
CASSDQPGPNNQPQHF
TGTGCCAGCAGCGATCAACCCGGGCCCAACAATCAGCCCCAGCATTTT
>TRBJ2-7|TRBV4-2|once|NA
CASSQVSDSSSYEQYF
TGTGCCAGCAGCCAAGTCTCGGATTCTAGTAGCTACGAGCAGTACTTC
>TRBJ2-7|TRBV10-1|NA|TRBD2
CASSESGGPAYEQYF
TGCGCCAGCAGTGAGTCGGGAGGGCCGGCCTACGAGCAGTACTTC
>TRBJ2-1|TRBV5-3|NA|TRBD2
CARSWPRASGMGNEQFF
TGTGCCAGAAGCTGGCCTCGGGCTAGCGGGATGGGCAATGAGCAGTTCTTC
>TRBJ1-1|TRBV19|NA|NA
CASLETFNTEAFF
TGTGCCAGTCTGGAGACTTTCAACACTGAAGCTTTCTTT
>TRBJ1-2|TRBV5-1|NA|NA
CASSPAARGGHYGYTF
TGCGCCAGCAGCCCCGCGGCTAGGGGCGGACACTATGGCTACACCTTC
>TRBJ2-1|TRBV9|NA|NA
CASSVTGVVYNEQFF
TGTGCCAGCAGCGTCACGGGAGTAGTATACAATGAGCAGTTCTTC
>TRBJ1-5|TRBV7-2|NA|NA
CASSLGTSYQPQHF
TGTGCCAGCAGCCTAGGGACATCCTATCAGCCCCAGCATTTT
>TRBJ2-1|TRBV7-2|NA|TRBD2
CASSLRLAGAYNEQFF
TGTGCCAGCAGCCTGAGACTAGCGGGGGCCTACAATGAGCAGTTCTTC
>TRBJ1-1|TRBV28|once|TRBD1
CASSSPGQGAGTEAFF
TGTGCCAGCAGTTCCCCGGGACAGGGGGCTGGCACTGAAGCTTTCTTT
>TRBJ1-5|TRBV21-1|NA|NA
CASSRTGTVGNQPQHF
TGTGCCAGCAGCAGGACAGGTACCGTGGGCAATCAGCCCCAGCATTTT
>TRBJ1-4|TRBV18|NA|NA
CASSPTHTANEKLFF
TGTGCCAGCTCACCTACCCACACCGCTAATGAAAAACTGTTTTTT
>TRBJ2-7|TRBV6-5|NA|NA
CASSYLANSYEQYF
TGTGCCAGCAGTTACCTGGCAAACTCCTACGAGCAGTACTTC
>TRBJ2-7|TRBV10-3|NA|NA
CATRGGLDYEQYF
TGTGCCACTCGAGGGGGACTCGACTACGAGCAGTACTTC
>TRBJ1-2|TRBV28|NA|TRBD1
CASSSGTGSLNGYTF
TGTGCCAGCAGCTCCGGGACAGGCTCGTTGAATGGCTACACCTTC
>TRBJ2-3|TRBV28|NA|TRBD2
CASRQTQATSTDTQYF
TGTGCCAGCCGCCAAACCCAAGCGACTAGCACCGATACGCAGTATTTT
>TRBJ1-1|TRBV2|NA|NA
CAIRGRDRTEAFF
TGTGCCATCCGGGGGAGAGACAGGACTGAAGCTTTCTTT
>TRBJ2-1|TRBV19|NA|NA
CASSIYRGLPYNEQFF
TGTGCCAGTAGTATATACCGGGGCCTGCCATACAATGAGCAGTTCTTC
>TRBJ2-7|TRBV18|NA|TRBD1
CASSPGRGQYEQYF
TGTGCCAGCTCACCGGGCAGGGGGCAATACGAGCAGTACTTC
>TRBJ2-3|TRBV11-2|NA|TRBD2
CASSLTGLASTDTQYF
TGTGCCAGCAGCTTAACGGGACTAGCCAGCACAGATACGCAGTATTTT
>TRBJ2-1|TRBV9|NA|TRBD2
CASSTSGSNEQFF
TGTGCCAGCTCAACTAGCGGAAGCAATGAGCAGTTCTTC
>TRBJ1-5|TRBV30|NA|TRBD1
CALDRGGNQPQHF
TGTGCCTTGGACAGGGGAGGCAATCAGCCCCAGCATTTT
>TRBJ1-1|TRBV7-2|NA|NA
CASSLVGRRHNTEAFF
TGTGCCAGCAGCTTAGTCGGACGGAGACACAACACTGAAGCTTTCTTT
>TRBJ2-1|TRBV18|NA|TRBD1
CASSPGGQGWYEQFF
TGTGCCAGCTCACCTGGGGGACAGGGGTGGTATGAGCAGTTCTTC
>TRBJ2-1|TRBV2|NA|NA
CASKGDRSYNEQFF
TGTGCCAGCAAAGGGGACCGATCCTACAATGAGCAGTTCTTC
>TRBJ2-5|TRBV5-1|NA|TRBD2
CASSSGAGGQETQYF
TGCGCCAGCAGCTCGGGGGCGGGAGGACAAGAGACCCAGTACTTC
>TRBJ1-2|TRBV13|NA|NA
CASSQGFGYGYTF
TGTGCCAGCAGCCAGGGGTTCGGCTATGGCTACACCTTC
>TRBJ1-4|TRBV2|NA|TRBD1
CASSTGVTEKLFF
TGTGCCAGCAGCACAGGGGTGACTGAAAAACTGTTTTTT
>TRBJ2-1|TRBV6-6|NA|TRBD2
CASRLAASNEQFF
TGTGCCAGCCGACTAGCGGCAAGCAATGAGCAGTTCTTC
>TRBJ1-2|TRBV28|NA|NA
CASSFRDYGYTF
TGTGCCAGCAGTTTCAGGGACTATGGCTACACCTTC
>TRBJ2-1|TRBV9|NA|NA
CASSAKRYNEQFF
TGTGCCAGCAGCGCCAAACGCTACAATGAGCAGTTCTTC
>TRBJ2-1|TRBV5-1|NA|TRBD2
CASTQGSLRDYEDFNEQFF
TGCGCCAGCACTCAGGGTAGCCTTAGGGACTACGAAGATTTCAATGAGCAGTTCTTC
>TRBJ2-1|TRBV6-6|once|NA
CASSLTRVNEQFF
TGTGCCAGCAGCCTGACGAGGGTGAATGAGCAGTTCTTC
>TRBJ2-7|TRBV19|NA|NA
CASRKVQGGSYEQYF
TGTGCCAGTCGAAAGGTCCAGGGAGGCTCCTACGAGCAGTACTTC
>TRBJ1-2|TRBV27|NA|NA
CASSLSGYGYTF
TGTGCCAGCAGTTTATCGGGCTATGGCTACACCTTC
>TRBJ1-1|TRBV7-8|NA|NA
CASSLAPGGNTEAFF
TGTGCCAGCAGCTTAGCCCCCGGGGGGAACACTGAAGCTTTCTTT
>TRBJ2-5|TRBV5-8|NA|NA
CASSFPGETQYF
TGTGCCAGCAGCTTCCCTGGGGAGACCCAGTACTTC
>TRBJ2-3|TRBV7-3|NA|TRBD2
CASSLKKREGWADTQYF
TGTGCCAGCAGCTTAAAAAAGCGGGAGGGCTGGGCAGATACGCAGTATTTT
>TRBJ2-7|TRBV7-9|NA|NA
CASSLAGAYYEQYF
TGTGCCAGCAGCTTAGCGGGAGCCTACTACGAGCAGTACTTC
>TRBJ2-1|TRBV5-1|NA|NA
CASSRDKNRNEQFF
TGCGCCAGCAGCCGGGACAAGAACCGCAATGAGCAGTTCTTC
>TRBJ2-1|TRBV18|NA|TRBD2
CASSTGLAYSGGEQFF
TGTGCCAGCTCAACTGGACTAGCGTATTCGGGGGGTGAGCAGTTCTTC
>TRBJ1-5|TRBV5-1|NA|NA
CASSPGSSNQPQHF
TGCGCCAGCAGCCCAGGGAGTAGCAATCAGCCCCAGCATTTT
>TRBJ2-5|TRBV7-8|NA|TRBD1
CASSFPHRDRKYETQYF
TGTGCCAGCAGCTTCCCCCACCGGGACAGGAAATACGAGACCCAGTACTTC
>TRBJ2-1|TRBV7-9|NA|TRBD2
CASSYHRREPSNEQFF
TGTGCCAGCAGCTACCATAGGCGGGAGCCCTCCAATGAGCAGTTCTTC
>TRBJ2-3|TRBV6-6|NA|TRBD2
CASSPSGTLRDTQYF
TGTGCCAGCAGTCCAAGCGGGACCCTGAGGGATACGCAGTATTTT
>TRBJ2-5|TRBV7-2|NA|TRBD2
CASSSGGPRETQYF
TGTGCCAGCAGCTCGGGGGGACCTCGAGAGACCCAGTACTTC
>TRBJ2-7|TRBV10-2|NA|TRBD2
CASGVAGVSLSEQYF
TGCGCCAGCGGAGTAGCGGGAGTTAGTCTGAGTGAGCAGTACTTC
>TRBJ2-2|TRBV5-1|NA|TRBD2
CASSTSGPNTGELFF
TGCGCCAGCAGTACTAGCGGGCCTAACACCGGGGAGCTGTTTTTT
>TRBJ2-1|TRBV30|NA|TRBD2
CAWRFSGSLNEQFF
TGTGCCTGGAGATTTAGCGGGAGCTTAAATGAGCAGTTCTTC
>TRBJ1-1|TRBV28|NA|NA
CASSQPGGMNTEAFF
TGTGCCAGCAGCCAACCGGGAGGCATGAACACTGAAGCTTTCTTT
>TRBJ1-3|TRBV7-9|NA|NA
CASSFARSGSGNTIYF
TGTGCCAGCAGCTTCGCCCGTTCGGGTTCTGGAAACACCATATATTTT
>TRBJ2-7|TRBV4-2|few|TRBD2
CASSPREGREQYF
TGTGCCAGCAGCCCCCGGGAGGGTCGCGAGCAGTACTTC
>TRBJ2-1|TRBV18|NA|TRBD2
CASSPPGGRVTAEQFF
TGTGCCAGCTCACCACCAGGAGGGAGGGTAACCGCTGAGCAGTTCTTC
>TRBJ2-7|TRBV4-2|NA|NA
CASSQELVAGFSYEQYF
TGTGCCAGCAGCCAAGAACTGGTCGCGGGCTTCTCCTACGAGCAGTACTTC
>TRBJ1-1|TRBV29-1|NA|NA
CSVRIEQNTEAFF
TGCAGCGTCAGGATCGAACAGAACACTGAAGCTTTCTTT